The entry that follows covers one T cell receptor beta chain sequence. The data are from a study of molecular identifiers for immune sequencing clone quantification. Previously published methods and listed TCR primers were used for the bulk TCR libraries. Using its own MiXCR run on the PCR reads, TCRdb lists one record per CDR3 protein. The table has approximately 630,000 distinct CDR3 sequences, approximately 24% seen once. The sequence derives from a human donor in good health. Some libraries in this study had Jurkat cell RNA spiked in. Specimen: naive CD8+ T cells from blood, with Jurkat cell RNA spiked in. Noted subset: FACS-sorted CD8+CD4-CCR7+CD45RA+ naive T cells.

The CDR3 here is CASSRAGVGDNEQFF. CDR3 DNA: TGTGCCAGCAGCCGAGCGGGAGTTGGGGACAATGAGCAGTTCTTC. The chain carries TRBV5-4 and TRBJ2-1; the match to TRBD2 covers 8 bases. In germline, CDR1 is SGHNT, CDR2 YYREEE (reference sequence). Trimming took 4 bases from V and 5 from J; bases not matched to a gene: 8. There are 15 residues in the CDR3.